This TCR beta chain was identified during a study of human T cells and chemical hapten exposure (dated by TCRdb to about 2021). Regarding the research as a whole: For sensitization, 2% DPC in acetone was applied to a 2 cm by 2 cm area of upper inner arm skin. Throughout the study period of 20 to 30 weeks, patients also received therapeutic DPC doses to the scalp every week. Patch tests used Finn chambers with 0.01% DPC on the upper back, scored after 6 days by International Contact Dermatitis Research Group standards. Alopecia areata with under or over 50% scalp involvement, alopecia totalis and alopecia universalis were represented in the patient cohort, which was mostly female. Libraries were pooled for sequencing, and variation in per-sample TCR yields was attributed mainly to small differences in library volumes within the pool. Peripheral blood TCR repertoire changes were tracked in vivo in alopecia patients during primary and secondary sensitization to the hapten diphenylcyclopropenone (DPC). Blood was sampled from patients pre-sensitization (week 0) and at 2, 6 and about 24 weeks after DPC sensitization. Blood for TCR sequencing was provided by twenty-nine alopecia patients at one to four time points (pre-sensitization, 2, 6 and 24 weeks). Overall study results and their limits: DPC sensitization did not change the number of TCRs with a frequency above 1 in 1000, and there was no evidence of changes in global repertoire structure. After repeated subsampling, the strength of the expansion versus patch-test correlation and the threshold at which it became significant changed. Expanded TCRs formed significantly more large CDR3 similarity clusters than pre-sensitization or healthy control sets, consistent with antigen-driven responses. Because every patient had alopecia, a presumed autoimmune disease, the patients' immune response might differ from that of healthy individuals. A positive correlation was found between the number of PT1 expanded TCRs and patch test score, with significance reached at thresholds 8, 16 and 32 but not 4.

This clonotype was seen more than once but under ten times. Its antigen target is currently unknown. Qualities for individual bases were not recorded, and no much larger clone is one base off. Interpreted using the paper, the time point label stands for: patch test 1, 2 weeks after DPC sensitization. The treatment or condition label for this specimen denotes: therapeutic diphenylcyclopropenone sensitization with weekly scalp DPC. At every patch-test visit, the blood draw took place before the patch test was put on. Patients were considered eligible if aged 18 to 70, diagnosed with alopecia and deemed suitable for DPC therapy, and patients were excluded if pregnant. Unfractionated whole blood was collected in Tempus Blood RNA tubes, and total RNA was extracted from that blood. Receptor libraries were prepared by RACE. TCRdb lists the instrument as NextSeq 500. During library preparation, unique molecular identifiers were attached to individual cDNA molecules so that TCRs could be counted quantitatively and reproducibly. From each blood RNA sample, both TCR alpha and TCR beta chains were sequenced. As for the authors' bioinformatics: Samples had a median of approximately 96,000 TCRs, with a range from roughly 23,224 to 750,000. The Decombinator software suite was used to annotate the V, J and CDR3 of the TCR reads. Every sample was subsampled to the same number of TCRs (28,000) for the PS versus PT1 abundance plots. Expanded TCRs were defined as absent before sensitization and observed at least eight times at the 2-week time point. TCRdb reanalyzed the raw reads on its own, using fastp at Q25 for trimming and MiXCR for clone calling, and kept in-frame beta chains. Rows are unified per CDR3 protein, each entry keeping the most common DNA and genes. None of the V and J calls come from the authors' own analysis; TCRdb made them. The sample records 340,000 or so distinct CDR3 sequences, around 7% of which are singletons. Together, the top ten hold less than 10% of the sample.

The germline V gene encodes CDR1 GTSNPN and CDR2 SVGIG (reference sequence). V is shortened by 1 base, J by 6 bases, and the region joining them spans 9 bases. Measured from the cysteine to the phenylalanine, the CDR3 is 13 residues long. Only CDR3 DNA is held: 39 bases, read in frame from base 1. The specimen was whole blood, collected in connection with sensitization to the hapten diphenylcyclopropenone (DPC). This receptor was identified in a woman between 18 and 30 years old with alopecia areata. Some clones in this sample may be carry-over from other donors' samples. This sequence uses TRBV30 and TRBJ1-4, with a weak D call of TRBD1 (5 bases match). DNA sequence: TGTGCCTGGAGTGGACAGAGCTATGAAAAACTGTTTTTT. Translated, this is CAWSGQSYEKLFF.